This TCR beta chain was sequenced for a study of T-cell memory formation after mild COVID-19. At least ten counts were recorded for this clonotype. Its antigen is not known. Findings and caveats of the study: Contracting clones, day 15 to 85, had balanced CD4/CD8, and later expanders favored CD4+.

TCR alpha and TCR beta cDNA libraries carrying sample barcodes and UMIs were produced by 5'RACE using constant-segment primers. TCRdb redid the calling of the 5' RACE reads with MiXCR, one entry per CDR3 protein. The profile shows more than 350,000 distinct CDR3 sequences, more than 15% of them singletons. Germline V CDR1 and CDR2: MGHRA, YSYEKL. CDR3 length equals 11 residues. Deletions cut 6 bases from V and 0 bases from J, with 2 bases between. The clonotype was recovered from a man younger than 30 who had mild COVID-19 (a few samples of this study predate the infection). Cell type and time point are not known. This chain links TRBV4-1 with TRBJ2-5; no clear D. The sample was PBMCs or a T cell subset sorted from them (not recorded which). DNA for the CDR3: TGCGCCAGCAGACACCAAGAGACCCAGTACTTC. Translated, it gives CASRHQETQYF.